This T cell receptor (beta chain) is from a study of T cells in Graves' hyperthyroidism and ophthalmopathy. Study-wide findings and caveats: Ophthalmopathy onset followed model prediction by a median approximately 7 months.

It was RNA transcripts that yielded the amplified TCR beta CDR3 regions. A first-round RT-PCR of the TCR CDR3 used the HTBI primer set. MiXCR, applied by TCRdb to the multiplex PCR reads, yields one record per CDR3 protein. This sample carries 400,000 to 550,000 distinct CDR3 sequences, around an eighth of them seen once, and the ten largest clones take less than 20%. This CDR3 spans 13 amino acids. CDR1 and CDR2 (germline): GTSNPN, SVGIG (reference sequence). With 2 bases removed from V and 2 bases from J, the gap between germline ends came to 8 bases. Ten or more counts support this clonotype. Its antigen is currently unknown. The study enrolled patients aged 18 to 65 with newly diagnosed hyperthyroidism of under 2 months' duration. Lactation, pregnancy, other autoimmune disease or uncontrolled infection led to exclusion of patients. Clinical symptoms, serum thyroxine, TRAb, thyroid ultrasound and orbital computed tomography established diagnosis.

This TCR derives from a woman younger than 35 with Graves' hyperthyroidism. Specimen: blood. The chain is built from TRBV30 and TRBJ2-3; D is unresolved. In nucleotides, the CDR3 is TGTGCCTGGAGTCTAAACCCCACAGATACGCAGTATTTT. Translating it yields CAWSLNPTDTQYF.